This TCR beta chain stems from a study of blood T cell repertoires in COVID-19. Using immunoSEQ multiplex PCR, the repertoire was profiled, and TCRdb retains in-frame clones only, with some absent. Here the sample spans 250,000 to 400,000 clones, roughly 90% being singletons. This clone was seen only once. Germline CDR1 and CDR2: SGHRS and YFSETQ. This CDR3 region has 14 residues. V was cut by 0 bases and J by 0 bases, with 7 bases left in between. The chain uses TRBV5-1 and TRBJ2-7; weak D call: TRBD1 (5 bases). The TCR was taken from a woman aged 25 to 45 with COVID-19, enrolled during active disease. Input material: peripheral blood. CDR3 amino acids: CASSLGQSSYEQYF. The CDR3 nucleotides read TGCGCCAGCAGCTTGGGACAGAGCTCCTACGAGCAGTACTTC.